This T cell receptor beta chain was obtained from a study of blood T cell repertoires in COVID-19. In the study overall: Samples taken during acute and convalescent COVID-19 were collected in the United States, Italy and Spain.

Germline V CDR1 and CDR2: LNHDA, SQIVND (reference sequence). J gave up 3 bases and V 7 bases, and 11 bases lay outside the gene matches. The CDR3 totals 16 residues. The table came from immunoSEQ multiplex PCR; TCRdb's copy has only in-frame clones and leaves some out. The table records around 130,000 clones, approximately 84% of them present only once. The sequence was collected from a woman of 80 years or more with acute or convalescent COVID-19. The sample consisted of peripheral blood. The V gene is TRBV19, the J gene TRBJ1-5; TRBD1 matches at 8 bases. DNA of the CDR3: TGTGCCAGTATCGACAGGGGTTCCCCATCCAATCAGCCCCAGCATTTT. This gives the protein CASIDRGSPSNQPQHF. Using reference TRBV19 and TRBJ1-5 for the parts outside the CDR3, the full variable domain is DGGITQSPKYLFRKEGQNVTLSCEQNLNHDAMYWYRQDPGQGLRLIYYSQIVNDFQKGDIAEGYSVSREKKESFPLTVTSAQKNPTAFYLCASIDRGSPSNQPQHFGDGTRLSIL.